The rows below give T cell receptor beta chains drawn from one sample of a study of T cells after posttransplantation cyclophosphamide. Data came from immunoSEQ multiplex PCR; TCRdb stores just in-frame clones and leaves some out. This set yields about 40,000 clones and no singletons; the top ten hold 4.5%. What was sequenced was PBMCs. The source of these receptors is a woman between 50 and 59 years old in good health and a related stem cell transplant donor. The CDR3 runs from the conserved cysteine through the conserved F or W. A D gene is named only where the DNA matches it firmly. Clone size appears in some rows only: once, few, many, or a class for an expanded clone.

clone_size | j_call | v_call | d_call | cdr3_nt | cdr3_aa
many | TRBJ1-6 | TRBV9 | - | TGTGCCAGCAGCCGGGTCGACTATAATTCACCCCTCCACTTT | CASSRVDYNSPLHF
many | TRBJ2-7 | TRBV5-6 | - | TGTGCCAGCAGCTTGGGACTAGTTTTCTACGAGCAGTACTTC | CASSLGLVFYEQYF
many | TRBJ2-7 | TRBV6-9 | - | TGTGCCAGCAGTTATGAAAGACACCCCTACGAGCAGTACTTC | CASSYERHPYEQYF
many | TRBJ2-7 | TRBV30 | TRBD2 | TGTGCCTGGAGTGTACGAGGCGGGGGGGCGTACGAGCAGTACTTC | CAWSVRGGGAYEQYF
many | TRBJ2-1 | TRBV5-4 | - | TGTGCCAGCAGAGGGGGACAAGGGGGGGCCTACAATGAGCAGTTCTTC | CASRGGQGGAYNEQFF
many | TRBJ1-2 | TRBV5-1 | - | TGCGCCAGCACTCCCAGCGGTGCCACCCACAGCCTACTCTCTAACTATGGCTACACCTTC | CASTPSGATHSLLSNYGYTF
many | TRBJ2-7 | TRBV7-3 | - | TGTGCCAGCAGCTTAACCTCGTCGGGGCAGGGGCACTACGAGCAGTACTTC | CASSLTSSGQGHYEQYF
many | TRBJ1-5 | TRBV29-1 | - | TGCAGCGTTGCCCTAAATAGCAATCAGCCCCAGCATTTT | CSVALNSNQPQHF
many | TRBJ1-6 | TRBV19 | TRBD1 | TGTGCCAGTAGCCCGGAGGGGGCTTGGAATTCACCCCTCCACTTT | CASSPEGAWNSPLHF
many | TRBJ2-7 | TRBV5-1 | - | TGCGCCAGCAGCTTGGTGACCGGGACATACGAGCAGTACTTC | CASSLVTGTYEQYF
many | TRBJ2-5 | TRBV7-3 | - | TGTGCCAGCAGCCGTCTAGTTGGGGAGACCCAGTACTTC | CASSRLVGETQYF
medium-sized | TRBJ1-1 | TRBV11-3 | - | TGTGCCAGCAGCTTCATGAGGGACACTGAAGCTTTCTTT | CASSFMRDTEAFF
many | TRBJ2-3 | TRBV7-6 | TRBD2 | TGTGCCAGCAGCTTACCGACTAGCGGGGGGGAAGATACGCAGTATTTT | CASSLPTSGGEDTQYF
many | TRBJ2-7 | TRBV28 | TRBD2 | TGTGCCAGCAGTAGCCTAGGGGAGGGGACTCCCTACGAGCAGTACTTC | CASSSLGEGTPYEQYF
many | TRBJ1-2 | TRBV5-6 | TRBD1 | TGTGCCAGCAGCTTGAGGCCGGGACAGGGACCCTATGGCTACACCTTC | CASSLRPGQGPYGYTF
many | TRBJ2-1 | TRBV4-2 | TRBD2 | TGTGCCAGCAGCCAGGCTAGCGGCTACAATGAGCAGTTCTTC | CASSQASGYNEQFF
- | TRBJ2-7 | TRBV25-1 | - | TGTGCCAGCAGCCTTGGGGCCTCGGGACACTACGAGCAGTACTTC | CASSLGASGHYEQYF
many | TRBJ1-2 | TRBV18 | TRBD1 | TGTGCCAGCTCACGGGACAGCTATGGCTACACCTTC | CASSRDSYGYTF
- | TRBJ1-2 | TRBV27 | TRBD1 | TGTGCCAGCAGGCCATCAGGGGGCGGGAAAGGCTACACCTTC | CASRPSGGGKGYTF
- | TRBJ1-1 | TRBV30 | TRBD1 | TGTGCCTGGAGCCGAAAGGGGGGACAGGGTATGACTGAAGCTTTCTTT | CAWSRKGGQGMTEAFF
many | TRBJ2-3 | TRBV5-1 | - | TGCGCCAGCAGCTTGAGGGCAGGGGAGGATACGCAGTATTTT | CASSLRAGEDTQYF
few | TRBJ1-2 | TRBV28 | TRBD1 | TGTGCCAGCAGGACCATTCTTCAAACAGGGGGCGCTGGGGGCTACACCTTC | CASRTILQTGGAGGYTF
few | TRBJ1-2 | TRBV2 | TRBD1 | TGTGCCAACCTAGGGGTCCTCCCAGGGGGCATCTATGGCTACACCTTC | CANLGVLPGGIYGYTF
many | TRBJ1-2 | TRBV19 | TRBD1 | TGTGCCAGTAGTCCCGAAGACAGGGTCGATGGCTACACCTTC | CASSPEDRVDGYTF
many | TRBJ2-4 | TRBV7-3 | TRBD2 | TGTGCCAGCAGCTTAGTGGTAGCGGGGGGGCCGGCCAAAAACATTCAGTACTTC | CASSLVVAGGPAKNIQYF
- | TRBJ2-2 | TRBV25-1 | - | TGTGCCAGCAGTGAACAGGGGAAGGGAACCGGGGAGCTGTTTTTT | CASSEQGKGTGELFF
many | TRBJ2-7 | TRBV11-3 | - | TGTGCCAGCAGCTCCGGACAGTACTACGAGCAGTACTTC | CASSSGQYYEQYF
many | TRBJ1-2 | TRBV6-6 | TRBD1 | TGTGCCAGCAGTTTCCAGGGGGGCGATAACTATGGCTACACCTTC | CASSFQGGDNYGYTF
- | TRBJ1-2 | TRBV11-2 | TRBD1 | TGTGCCAGCAGCTTATGGAGAGGTGTGGGACAGGGGAACTATGGCTACACCTTC | CASSLWRGVGQGNYGYTF